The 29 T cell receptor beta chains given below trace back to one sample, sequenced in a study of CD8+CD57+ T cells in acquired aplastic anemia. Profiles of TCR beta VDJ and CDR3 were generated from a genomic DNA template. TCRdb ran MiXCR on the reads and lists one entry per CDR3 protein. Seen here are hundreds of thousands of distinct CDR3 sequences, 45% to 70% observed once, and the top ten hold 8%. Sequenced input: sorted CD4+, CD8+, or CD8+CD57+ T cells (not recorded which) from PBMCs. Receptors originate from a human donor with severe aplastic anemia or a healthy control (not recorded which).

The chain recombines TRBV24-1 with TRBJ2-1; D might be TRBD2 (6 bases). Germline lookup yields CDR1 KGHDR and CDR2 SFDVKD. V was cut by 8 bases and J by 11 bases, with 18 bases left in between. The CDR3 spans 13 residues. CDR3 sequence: CATTQPPGLQQFF. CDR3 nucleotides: TGTGCCACCACCCAACCCCCGGGACTCCAGCAGTTCTTC.

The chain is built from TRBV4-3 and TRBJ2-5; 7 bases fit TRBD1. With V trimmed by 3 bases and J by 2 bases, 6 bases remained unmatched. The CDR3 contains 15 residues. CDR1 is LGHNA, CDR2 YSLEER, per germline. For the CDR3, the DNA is TGCGCCAGCAGCCACCGACAGGGATGGCAAGAGACCCAGTACTTC. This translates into CASSHRQGWQETQYF.

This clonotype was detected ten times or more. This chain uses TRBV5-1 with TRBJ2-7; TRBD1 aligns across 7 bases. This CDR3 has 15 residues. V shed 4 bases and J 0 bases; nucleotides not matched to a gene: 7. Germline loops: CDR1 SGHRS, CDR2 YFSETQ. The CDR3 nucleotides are TGCGCCAGCAGCCGGGTGACAGGGACCTCCTACGAGCAGTACTTC. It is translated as CASSRVTGTSYEQYF.

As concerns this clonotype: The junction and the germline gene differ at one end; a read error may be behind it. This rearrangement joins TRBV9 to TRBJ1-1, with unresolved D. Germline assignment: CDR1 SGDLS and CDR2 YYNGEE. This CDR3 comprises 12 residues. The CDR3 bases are TGTGCCAGTAGCGGGTCGAACACTGAATCTTTCTTT. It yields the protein CASSGSNTESFF.

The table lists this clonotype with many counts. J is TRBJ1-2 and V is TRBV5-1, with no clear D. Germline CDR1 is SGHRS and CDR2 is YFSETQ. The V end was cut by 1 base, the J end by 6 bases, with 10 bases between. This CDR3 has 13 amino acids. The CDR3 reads CASSLSEGDGYTF. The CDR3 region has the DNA TGCGCCAGCAGCTTGTCGGAGGGTGATGGCTACACCTTC.

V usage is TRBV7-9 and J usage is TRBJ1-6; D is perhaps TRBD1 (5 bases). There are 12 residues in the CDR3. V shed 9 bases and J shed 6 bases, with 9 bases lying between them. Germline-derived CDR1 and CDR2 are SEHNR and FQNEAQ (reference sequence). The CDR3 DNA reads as TGTGCCAGTCATGACAGTAATTCACCCCTCCACTTT. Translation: CASHDSNSPLHF. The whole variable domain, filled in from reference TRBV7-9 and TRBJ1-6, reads DTGVSQNPRHKITKRGQNVTFRCDPISEHNRLYWYRQTLGQGPEFLTYFQNEAQLEKSRLLSDRFSAERPKGSFSTLEIQRTEQGDSAMYLCASHDSNSPLHFGNGTRLTVT.

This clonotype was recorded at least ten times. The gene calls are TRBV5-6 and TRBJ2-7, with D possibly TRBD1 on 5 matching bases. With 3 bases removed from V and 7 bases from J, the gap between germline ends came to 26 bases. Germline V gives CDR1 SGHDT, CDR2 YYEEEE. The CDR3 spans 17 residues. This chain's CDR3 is CASSSLGLDKFQLEQYF. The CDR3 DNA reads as TGTGCCAGCAGCTCGCTGGGGCTGGACAAATTCCAGTTGGAGCAGTACTTC.

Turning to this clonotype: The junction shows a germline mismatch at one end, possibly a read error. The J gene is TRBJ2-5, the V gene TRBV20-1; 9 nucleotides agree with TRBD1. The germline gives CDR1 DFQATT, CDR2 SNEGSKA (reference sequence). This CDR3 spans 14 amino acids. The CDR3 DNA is TGCAGCGCTAGAGGGACAGGGATTGGGAAGACCCAGTACTTC. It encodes CSARGTGIGKTQYF.

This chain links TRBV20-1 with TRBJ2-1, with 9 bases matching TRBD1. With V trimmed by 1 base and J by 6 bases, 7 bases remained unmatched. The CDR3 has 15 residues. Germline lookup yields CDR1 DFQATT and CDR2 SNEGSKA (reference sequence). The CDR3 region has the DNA TGCAGTGCTAGAGCGGGGACAGGGCTGAGCAATGAGCAGTTCTTC. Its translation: CSARAGTGLSNEQFF.

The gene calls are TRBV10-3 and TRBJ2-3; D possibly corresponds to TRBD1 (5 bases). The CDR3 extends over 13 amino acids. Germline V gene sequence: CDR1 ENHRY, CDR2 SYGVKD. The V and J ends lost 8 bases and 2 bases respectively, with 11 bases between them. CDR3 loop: CAIQGGSTDTQYF. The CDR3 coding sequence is TGTGCCATCCAGGGTGGATCCACAGATACGCAGTATTTT.

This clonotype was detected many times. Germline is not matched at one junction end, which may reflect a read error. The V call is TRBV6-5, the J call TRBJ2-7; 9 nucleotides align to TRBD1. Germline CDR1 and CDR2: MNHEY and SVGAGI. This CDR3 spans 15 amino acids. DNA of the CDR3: TGTGCCACCTCTAGTCCCGGGACAGGGTCCTCCGAGCAGTACTTC. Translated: CATSSPGTGSSEQYF.

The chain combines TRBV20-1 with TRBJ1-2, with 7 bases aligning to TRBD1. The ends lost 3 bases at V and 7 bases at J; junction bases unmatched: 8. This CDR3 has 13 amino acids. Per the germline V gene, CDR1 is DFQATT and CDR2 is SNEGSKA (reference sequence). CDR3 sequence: CSASEQGQGGYTF. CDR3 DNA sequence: TGCAGTGCTAGCGAACAGGGGCAGGGTGGCTACACCTTC.

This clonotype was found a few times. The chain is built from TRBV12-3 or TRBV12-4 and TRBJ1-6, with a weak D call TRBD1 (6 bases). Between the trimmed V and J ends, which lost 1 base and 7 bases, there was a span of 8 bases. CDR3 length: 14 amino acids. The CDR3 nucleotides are TGTGCCAGCAGTTTAGACAGGGAGAATTCACCCCTCCACTTT. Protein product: CASSLDRENSPLHF.

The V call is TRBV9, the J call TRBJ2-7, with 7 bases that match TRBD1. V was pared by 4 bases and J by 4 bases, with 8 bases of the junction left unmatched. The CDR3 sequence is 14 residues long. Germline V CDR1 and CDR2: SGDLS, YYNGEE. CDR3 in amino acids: CASSIQGTAYEQYF. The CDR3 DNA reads TGTGCCAGCAGCATACAGGGGACAGCTTACGAGCAGTACTTC.

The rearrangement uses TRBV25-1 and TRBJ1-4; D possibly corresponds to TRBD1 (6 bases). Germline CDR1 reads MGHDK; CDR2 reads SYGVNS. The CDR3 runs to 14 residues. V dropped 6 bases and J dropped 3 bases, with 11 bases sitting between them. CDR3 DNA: TGTGCCAGCAGGGAACAGGGACCTAATGAAAAACTGTTTTTT. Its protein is CASREQGPNEKLFF.

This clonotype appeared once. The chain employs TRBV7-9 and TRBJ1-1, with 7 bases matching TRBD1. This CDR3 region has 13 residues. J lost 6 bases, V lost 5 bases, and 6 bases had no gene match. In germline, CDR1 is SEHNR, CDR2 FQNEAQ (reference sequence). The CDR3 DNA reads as TGTGCCAGCAGCCACCGGGACAGTTCTGAAGCTTTCTTT. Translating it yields CASSHRDSSEAFF.

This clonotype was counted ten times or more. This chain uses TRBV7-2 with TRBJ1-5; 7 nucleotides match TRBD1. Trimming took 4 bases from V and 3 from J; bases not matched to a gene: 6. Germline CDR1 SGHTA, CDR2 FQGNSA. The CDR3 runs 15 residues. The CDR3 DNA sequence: TGTGCCAGCAGCTACAGGGGAGCCTCCAATCAGCCCCAGCATTTT. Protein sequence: CASSYRGASNQPQHF.

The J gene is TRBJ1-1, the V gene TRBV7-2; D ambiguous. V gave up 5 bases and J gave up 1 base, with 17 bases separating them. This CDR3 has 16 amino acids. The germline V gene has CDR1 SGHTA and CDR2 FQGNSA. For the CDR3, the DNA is TGTGCCAGCAGCGCCCGCCTTCGGGCCGCGAACACTGAAGCTTTCTTT. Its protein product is CASSARLRAANTEAFF. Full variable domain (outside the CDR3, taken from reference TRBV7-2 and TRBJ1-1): GAGVSQSPSNKVTEKGKDVELRCDPISGHTALYWYRQSLGQGLEFLIYFQGNSAPDKSGLPSDRFSAERTGGSVSTLTIQRTQQEDSAVYLCASSARLRAANTEAFFGQGTRLTVV.

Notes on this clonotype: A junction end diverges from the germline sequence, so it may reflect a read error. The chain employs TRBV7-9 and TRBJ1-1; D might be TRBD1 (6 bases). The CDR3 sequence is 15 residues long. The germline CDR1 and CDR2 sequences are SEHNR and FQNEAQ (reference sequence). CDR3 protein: CASSEGRAGDTKAFF. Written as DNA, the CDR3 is TGTGCCAGCAGCGAAGGGCGGGCGGGGGACACTAAAGCTTTCTTT.

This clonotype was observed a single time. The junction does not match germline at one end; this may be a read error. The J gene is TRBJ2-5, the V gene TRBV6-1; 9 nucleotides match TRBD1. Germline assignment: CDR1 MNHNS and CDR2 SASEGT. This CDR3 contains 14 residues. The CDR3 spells CVSSGTGGAETQYF. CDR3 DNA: TGTGTCAGCAGTGGAACAGGGGGCGCCGAGACCCAGTACTTC.

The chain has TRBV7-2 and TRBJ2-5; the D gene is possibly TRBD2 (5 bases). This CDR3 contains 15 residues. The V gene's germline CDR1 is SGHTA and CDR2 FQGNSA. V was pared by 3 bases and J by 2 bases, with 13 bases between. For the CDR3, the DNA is TGTGCCAGCAGCTTGGTTTCGGGGTGGCAAGAGACCCAGTACTTC. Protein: CASSLVSGWQETQYF.

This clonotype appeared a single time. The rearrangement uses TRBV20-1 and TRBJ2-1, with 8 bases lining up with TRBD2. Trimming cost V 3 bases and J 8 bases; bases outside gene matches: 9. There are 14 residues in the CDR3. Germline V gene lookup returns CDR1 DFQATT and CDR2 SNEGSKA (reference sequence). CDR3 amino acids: CSASKAGGGDEQFF. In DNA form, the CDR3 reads TGCAGTGCTAGTAAGGCGGGAGGCGGGGATGAGCAGTTCTTC.

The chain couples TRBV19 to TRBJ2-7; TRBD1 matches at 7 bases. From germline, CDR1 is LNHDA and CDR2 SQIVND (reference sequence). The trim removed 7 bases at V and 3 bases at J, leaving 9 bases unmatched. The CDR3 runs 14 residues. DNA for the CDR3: TGTGCCAGTAAGGGCCCGGGACAGAACTACGAGCAGTACTTC. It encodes CASKGPGQNYEQYF. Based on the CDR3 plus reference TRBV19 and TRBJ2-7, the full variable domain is DGGITQSPKYLFRKEGQNVTLSCEQNLNHDAMYWYRQDPGQGLRLIYYSQIVNDFQKGDIAEGYSVSREKKESFPLTVTSAQKNPTAFYLCASKGPGQNYEQYFGPGTRLTVT.

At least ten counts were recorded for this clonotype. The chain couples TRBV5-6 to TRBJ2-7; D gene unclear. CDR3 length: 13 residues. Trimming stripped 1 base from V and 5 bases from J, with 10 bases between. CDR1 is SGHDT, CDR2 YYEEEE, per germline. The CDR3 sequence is CASSLQVSDEQYF. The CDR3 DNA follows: TGTGCCAGCAGCTTGCAAGTTTCTGACGAGCAGTACTTC.

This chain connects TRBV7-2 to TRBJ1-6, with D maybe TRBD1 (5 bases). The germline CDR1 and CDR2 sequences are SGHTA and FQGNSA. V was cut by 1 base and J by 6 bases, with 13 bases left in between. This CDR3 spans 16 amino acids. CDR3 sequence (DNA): TGTGCCAGCAGCTTAGAGGCAGGGCTCGGTAATTCACCCCTCCACTTT. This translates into CASSLEAGLGNSPLHF.

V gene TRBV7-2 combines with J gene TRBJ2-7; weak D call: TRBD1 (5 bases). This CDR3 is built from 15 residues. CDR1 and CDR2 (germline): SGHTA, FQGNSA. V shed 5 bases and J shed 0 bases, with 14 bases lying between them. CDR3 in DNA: TGTGCCAGCAGCAGGGGCTATCCGTGCTCCTACGAGCAGTACTTC. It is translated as CASSRGYPCSYEQYF.

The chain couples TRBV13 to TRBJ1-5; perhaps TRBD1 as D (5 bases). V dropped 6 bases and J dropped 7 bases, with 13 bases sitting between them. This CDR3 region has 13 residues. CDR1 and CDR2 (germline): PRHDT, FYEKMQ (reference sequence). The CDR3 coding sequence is TGTGCCAGCAGTGAAGAAGGGGTCCAGCCCCAGCATTTT. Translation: CASSEEGVQPQHF. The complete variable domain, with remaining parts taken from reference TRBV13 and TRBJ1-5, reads AAGVIQSPRHLIKEKRETATLKCYPIPRHDTVYWYQQGPGQDPQFLISFYEKMQSDKGSIPDRFSAQQFSDYHSELNMSSLELGDSALYFCASSEEGVQPQHFGDGTRLSIL.

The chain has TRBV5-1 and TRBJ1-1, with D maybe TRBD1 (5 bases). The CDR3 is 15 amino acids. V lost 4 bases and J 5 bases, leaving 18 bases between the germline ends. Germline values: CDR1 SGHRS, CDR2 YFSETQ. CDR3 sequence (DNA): TGCGCCAGCAGCCAACGAGCGACAGAGACTACTGAAGCTTTCTTT. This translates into CASSQRATETTEAFF.

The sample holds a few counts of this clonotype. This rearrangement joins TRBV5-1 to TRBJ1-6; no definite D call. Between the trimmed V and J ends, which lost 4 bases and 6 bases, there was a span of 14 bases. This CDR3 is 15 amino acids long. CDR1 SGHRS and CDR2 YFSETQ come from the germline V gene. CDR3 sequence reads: CASSATVTANSPLHF. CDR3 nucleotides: TGCGCCAGCAGCGCTACCGTCACCGCTAATTCACCCCTCCACTTT. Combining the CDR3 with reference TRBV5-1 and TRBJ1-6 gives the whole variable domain KAGVTQTPRYLIKTRGQQVTLSCSPISGHRSVSWYQQTPGQGLQFLFEYFSETQRNKGNFPGRFSGRQFSNSRSEMNVSTLELGDSALYLCASSATVTANSPLHFGNGTRLTVT.